This entry is about one TCR beta chain. The target antigen is unknown. The data were obtained in a study of siplizumab effects on memory and regulatory T cells. Whole-study results and caveats: Proliferating Tregs' suppressive function in siplizumab cultures went unconfirmed.

The repertoire was sequenced with immunoSEQ multiplex PCR; TCRdb's copy has only in-frame clones and lacks some. The table has 90,000 to 110,000 clones, under 95% seen once; the top ten hold about 0.32%. Sequencing was done on a sample of CD4+ T cells sorted from blood. This TCR came from a human donor in good health.

The DNA for the CDR3 is TGTGCCAGCAGCGGGACCGGCGGGATTACAGATACGCAGTATTTT. Amino acid sequence: CASSGTGGITDTQYF. The rearrangement uses TRBV7-2 and TRBJ2-3, with D perhaps matching TRBD2 (6 bases). CDR1 and CDR2 from the germline V gene are SGHTA and FQGNSA. This CDR3 spans 15 amino acids. The ends were cut back, 5 bases at V and 3 bases at J, with 15 bases in the middle.